The 5 T cell receptor beta chains listed next were all sequenced from one sample in a study of response to subunit inactivated influenza vaccine. TCRdb re-derived calls from the RT-PCR reads in MiXCR, one entry per CDR3 protein. Here the sample spans approximately 700,000 distinct CDR3 sequences, around a sixth being singletons. The sequencing here drew on PBMCs from blood, taken about 12 days after vaccination. The receptors were sampled from a man aged 50-59 years who received an inactivated influenza vaccine.

This clonotype was counted only a few times. V gene TRBV29-1 combines with J gene TRBJ1-1, with 8 bases matching TRBD1. J gave up 4 bases and V 5 bases, and 6 bases lay outside the gene matches. CDR1 SQVTM and CDR2 ANQGSEA come from the germline V gene. This CDR3 has 13 residues. The CDR3 DNA reads as TGCAGCGTTAGAACAGGGGGTAGCACTGAAGCTTTCTTT. This sequence encodes CSVRTGGSTEAFF.

This clonotype was seen more than once but under ten times. V and J are TRBV30 and TRBJ1-2; 9 nucleotides agree with TRBD1. Germline CDR1 and CDR2: GTSNPN and SVGIG (reference sequence). This CDR3 is built from 14 residues. The J segment lost 4 bases and the V segment lost 5 bases, leaving 8 bases of the junction unmatched. Here the CDR3 reads CAWWTGVGSYGYTF. The CDR3 DNA sequence: TGTGCCTGGTGGACAGGGGTGGGGAGCTATGGCTACACCTTC. Using reference TRBV30 and TRBJ1-2 for the parts outside the CDR3, the full variable domain is SQTIHQWPATLVQPVGSPLSLECTVEGTSNPNLYWYRQAAGRGLQLLFYSVGIGQISSEVPQNLSASRPQDRQFILSSKKLLLSDSGFYLCAWWTGVGSYGYTFGSGTRLTVV.

The genes are TRBV27 and TRBJ2-1; 7 bases match TRBD2. Unmatched junction bases numbered 7, after V lost 5 bases and J lost 3 bases. Germline assignment: CDR1 MNHEY and CDR2 SMNVEV (reference sequence). The CDR3 consists of 15 residues. CDR3 sequence reads: CASSPDWEGYNEQFF. In DNA, the CDR3 is TGTGCCAGCAGTCCCGATTGGGAGGGCTACAATGAGCAGTTCTTC.

This clonotype showed up many times. The chain uses TRBV15 and TRBJ2-5; no clear D gene. Between the trimmed V and J ends, which lost 5 bases and 1 base, there was a span of 11 bases. Per the germline V gene, CDR1 is LNHNV and CDR2 is YYDKDF (reference sequence). The CDR3 covers 14 residues. CDR3 amino acids: CATSPGRIQETQYF. The CDR3 coding sequence is TGTGCCACCAGCCCCGGGCGGATCCAAGAGACCCAGTACTTC. Using reference TRBV15 and TRBJ2-5 for the parts outside the CDR3, the full variable domain is DAMVIQNPRYQVTQFGKPVTLSCSQTLNHNVMYWYQQKSSQAPKLLFHYYDKDFNNEADTPDNFQSRRPNTSFCFLDIRSPGLGDTAMYLCATSPGRIQETQYFGPGTRLLVL.

This chain uses TRBV3-1 with TRBJ2-7; D unresolved. CDR3 size: 13 residues. From germline, CDR1 is LGHDT and CDR2 YNNKEL (reference sequence). Trimming left V 0 bases short and J 6 bases short, with 9 bases between. CDR3 in amino acids: CASSQDQQSEQYF. The CDR3 region has the DNA TGTGCCAGCAGCCAAGATCAACAAAGCGAGCAGTACTTC.